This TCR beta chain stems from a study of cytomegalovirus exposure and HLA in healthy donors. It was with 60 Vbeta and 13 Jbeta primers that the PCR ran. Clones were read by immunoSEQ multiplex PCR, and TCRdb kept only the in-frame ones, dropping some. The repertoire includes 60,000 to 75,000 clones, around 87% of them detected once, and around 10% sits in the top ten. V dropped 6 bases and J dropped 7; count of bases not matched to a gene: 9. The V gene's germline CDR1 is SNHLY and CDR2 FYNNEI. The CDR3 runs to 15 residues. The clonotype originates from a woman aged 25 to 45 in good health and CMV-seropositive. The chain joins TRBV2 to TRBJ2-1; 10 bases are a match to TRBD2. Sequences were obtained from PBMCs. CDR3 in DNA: TGTGCCAGCAGCCCCTCAGCGGGAGGGCTAAATGAGCAGTTCTTC. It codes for CASSPSAGGLNEQFF.